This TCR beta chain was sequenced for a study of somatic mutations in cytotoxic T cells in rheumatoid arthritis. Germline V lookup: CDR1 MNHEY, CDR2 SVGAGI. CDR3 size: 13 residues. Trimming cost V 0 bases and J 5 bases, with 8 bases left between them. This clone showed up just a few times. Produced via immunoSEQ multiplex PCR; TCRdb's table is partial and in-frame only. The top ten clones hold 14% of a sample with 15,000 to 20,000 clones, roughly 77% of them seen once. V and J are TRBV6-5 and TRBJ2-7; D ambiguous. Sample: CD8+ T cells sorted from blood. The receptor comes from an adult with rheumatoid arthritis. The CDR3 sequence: CASSYSQANEQYF. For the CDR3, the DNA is TGTGCCAGCAGTTACTCGCAGGCAAACGAGCAGTACTTC.